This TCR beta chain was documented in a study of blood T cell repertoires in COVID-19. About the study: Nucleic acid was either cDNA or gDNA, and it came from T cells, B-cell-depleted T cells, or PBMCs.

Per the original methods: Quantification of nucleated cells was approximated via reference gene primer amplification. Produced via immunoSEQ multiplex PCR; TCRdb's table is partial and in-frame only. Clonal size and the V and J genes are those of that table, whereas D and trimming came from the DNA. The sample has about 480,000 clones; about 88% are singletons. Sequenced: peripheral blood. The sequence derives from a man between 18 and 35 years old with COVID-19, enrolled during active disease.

The CDR3 DNA reads TGCAGCGTTGACGGGACAGGGGGAACTGGGGCCAACGTCCTGACTTTC. It translates to CSVDGTGGTGANVLTF. This chain links TRBV29-1 with TRBJ2-6; the match to TRBD1 covers 11 bases. The V gene's germline CDR1 is SQVTM and CDR2 ANQGSEA. V shed 3 bases and J 2 bases; nucleotides not matched to a gene: 3. This CDR3 region has 16 residues.